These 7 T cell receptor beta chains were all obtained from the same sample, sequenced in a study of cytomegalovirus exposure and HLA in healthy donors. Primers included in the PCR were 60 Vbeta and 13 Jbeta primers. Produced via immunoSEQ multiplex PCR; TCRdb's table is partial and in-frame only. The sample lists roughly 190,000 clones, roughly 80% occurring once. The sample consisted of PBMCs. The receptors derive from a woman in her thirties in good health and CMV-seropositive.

The CDR3 is CASSLAGTGVRETQYF. The DNA of the CDR3 is TGCGCCAGCAGCTTGGCCGGGACAGGGGTTAGGGAGACCCAGTACTTC. The chain joins TRBV5-1 to TRBJ2-5, with TRBD1 matching 10 bases. Unmatched junction bases numbered 7, after V lost 0 bases and J lost 5 bases. CDR1 and CDR2 from the germline V gene are SGHRS and YFSETQ. CDR3 length equals 16 residues.

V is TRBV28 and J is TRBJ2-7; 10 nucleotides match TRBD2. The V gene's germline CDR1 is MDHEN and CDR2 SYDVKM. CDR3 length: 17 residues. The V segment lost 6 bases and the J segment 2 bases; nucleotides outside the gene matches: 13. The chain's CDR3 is CASSPLPASGSTYEQYF. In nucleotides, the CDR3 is TGTGCCAGCAGCCCCCTCCCGGCTAGCGGGAGTACCTACGAGCAGTACTTC.

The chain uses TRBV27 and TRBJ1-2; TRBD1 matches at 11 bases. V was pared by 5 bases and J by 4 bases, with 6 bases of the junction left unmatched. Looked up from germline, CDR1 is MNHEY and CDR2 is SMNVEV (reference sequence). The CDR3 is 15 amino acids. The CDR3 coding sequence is TGTGCCAGCAGTATCGGACAGGGGGCCTTCTATGGCTACACCTTC. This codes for CASSIGQGAFYGYTF.

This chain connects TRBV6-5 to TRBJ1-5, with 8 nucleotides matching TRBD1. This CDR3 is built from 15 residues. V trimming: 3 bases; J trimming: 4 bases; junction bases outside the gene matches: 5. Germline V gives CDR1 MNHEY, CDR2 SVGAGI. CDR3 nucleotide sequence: TGTGCCAGCAGTTATTGGGGACAGGTTAATCAGCCCCAGCATTTT. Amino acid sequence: CASSYWGQVNQPQHF.

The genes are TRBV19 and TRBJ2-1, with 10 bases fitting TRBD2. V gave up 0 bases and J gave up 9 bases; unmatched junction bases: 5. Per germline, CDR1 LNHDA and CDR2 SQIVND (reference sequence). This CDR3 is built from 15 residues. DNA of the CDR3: TGTGCCAGTAGTATAGACCTAGCGGGAGTGCTTGAGCAGTTCTTC. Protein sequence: CASSIDLAGVLEQFF. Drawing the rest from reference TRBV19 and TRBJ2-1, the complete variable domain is DGGITQSPKYLFRKEGQNVTLSCEQNLNHDAMYWYRQDPGQGLRLIYYSQIVNDFQKGDIAEGYSVSREKKESFPLTVTSAQKNPTAFYLCASSIDLAGVLEQFFGPGTRLTVL.

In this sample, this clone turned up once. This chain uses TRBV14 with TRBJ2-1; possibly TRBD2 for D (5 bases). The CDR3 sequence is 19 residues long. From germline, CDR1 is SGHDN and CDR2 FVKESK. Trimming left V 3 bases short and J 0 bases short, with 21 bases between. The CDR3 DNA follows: TGTGCCAGCAGCCATTCCACGTCCGAGGGTCCTAGCTCCTACAATGAGCAGTTCTTC. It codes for CASSHSTSEGPSSYNEQFF.

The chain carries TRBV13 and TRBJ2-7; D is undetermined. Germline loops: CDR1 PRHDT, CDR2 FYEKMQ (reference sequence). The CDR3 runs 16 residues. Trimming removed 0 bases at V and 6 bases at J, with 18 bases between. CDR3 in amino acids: CASSLGRSPLNLEQYF. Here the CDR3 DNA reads TGTGCCAGCAGCTTAGGCCGGTCCCCTCTCAATCTCGAGCAGTACTTC. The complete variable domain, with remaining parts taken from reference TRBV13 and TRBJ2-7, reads AAGVIQSPRHLIKEKRETATLKCYPIPRHDTVYWYQQGPGQDPQFLISFYEKMQSDKGSIPDRFSAQQFSDYHSELNMSSLELGDSALYFCASSLGRSPLNLEQYFGPGTRLTVT.